Each of the 10 T cell receptor beta chains below was sequenced from the same sample in a study of blood T cell repertoires in COVID-19 (TCRdb year 2020). Receptor libraries were prepared by the immunoSEQ multiplex PCR assay. TCRdb limited this immuneACCESS table to in-frame rearrangements with V and J called. A share of clones is missing; checked studies link under half to unresolved V genes, and the rest is unexplained. The sample table contains hundreds of thousands of clones; only one count was recorded for around 88% of them. Approximately 2% of the sample is in the top ten clones. Material for sequencing was PBMCs or T cells enriched from blood (not recorded which). These TCRs come from a woman aged 45-65 years who had recovered from COVID-19.

The chain links TRBV18 to TRBJ1-1; maybe TRBD1 (6 bases). V lost 5 bases to trimming and J lost 5 bases, with 12 bases between them. This CDR3 contains 13 residues. Germline lookup yields CDR1 KGHSH and CDR2 LQKENI. The CDR3 DNA reads as TGTGCCAGCTCAGATACAGGGTCAACTGAAGCTTTCTTT. This gives the protein CASSDTGSTEAFF.

The V gene is TRBV4-1, the J gene TRBJ1-6; weak D call: TRBD1 (6 bases). The germline CDR1 and CDR2 sequences are MGHRA and YSYEKL. The CDR3 has 17 amino acids. Trimming left V 1 base short and J 1 base short, with 11 bases between. The CDR3 coding sequence is TGCGCCAGCAGCCAAGTCCAGGGGAGTTCCTATAATTCACCCCTCCACTTT. This gives the protein CASSQVQGSSYNSPLHF.

The chain is built from TRBV4-1 and TRBJ1-1; perhaps TRBD1 as D (5 bases). CDR3 length: 15 amino acids. Germline CDR1 and CDR2: MGHRA and YSYEKL. V was cut by 1 base and J by 4 bases, with 13 bases left in between. This CDR3 is CASSQGRGWGTEAFF. The CDR3 DNA is TGCGCCAGCAGCCAAGGAAGGGGATGGGGCACTGAAGCTTTCTTT.

This chain uses TRBV5-6 with TRBJ1-5, with D possibly matching TRBD1 (5 bases). Trimming cost V 1 base and J 7 bases, with 6 bases left between them. CDR1 is SGHDT and CDR2 is YYEEEE in the germline V gene. This CDR3 comprises 12 residues. In DNA, the CDR3 is TGTGCCAGCAGCTTGTGGGGCCAGCCCCAGCATTTT. This translates into CASSLWGQPQHF.

The rearrangement joins TRBV4-3 to TRBJ1-2, with D perhaps matching TRBD1 (5 bases). V was clipped by 1 base and J by 6 bases, with 9 bases between them. CDR1 and CDR2 (germline): LGHNA, YSLEER. CDR3 length: 13 amino acids. The CDR3 DNA reads as TGCGCCAGCAGCCAAGTAGTAGGGGATGGCTACACCTTC. This encodes CASSQVVGDGYTF.

This chain links TRBV25-1 with TRBJ2-5; 10 bases are shared with TRBD1. Unmatched junction bases numbered 3, after V lost 1 base and J lost 4 bases. CDR1 is MGHDK and CDR2 is SYGVNS in the germline V gene. This CDR3 is 15 amino acids long. The CDR3 protein is CASSEWTGGGETQYF. CDR3 coding DNA: TGTGCCAGCAGTGAATGGACAGGGGGTGGAGAGACCCAGTACTTC.

The V call is TRBV3-1 (or the pseudogene TRBV3-2), the J call TRBJ2-2, with 9 positions matching TRBD2. Germline loops: CDR1 LGHDT, CDR2 YNNKEL (reference sequence). This CDR3 is 15 amino acids long. Trimming cost V 4 bases and J 5 bases; bases outside gene matches: 5. In DNA, the CDR3 is TGTGCCAGCAGCCGGGGACTAGCAGGGACCGGGGAGCTGTTTTTT. Its translation: CASSRGLAGTGELFF.

This chain joins TRBV6-5 and TRBJ2-7, with a tentative D call TRBD1 (5 bases). CDR1 is MNHEY and CDR2 is SVGAGI in the germline V gene. V was clipped by 6 bases and J by 4 bases, with 10 bases between them. The CDR3 length is 12 residues. The CDR3 DNA sequence: TGTGCCAGCAGCGCAGGGTTATACGAGCAGTACTTC. Its translation: CASSAGLYEQYF.

The V call is TRBV12-3 or TRBV12-4, the J call TRBJ2-7; D might be TRBD1 (6 bases). V was cut by 6 bases and J by 3 bases, with 12 bases left in between. There are 13 residues in the CDR3. CDR3 amino acids: CASSFRGNYEQYF. The CDR3 coding sequence is TGTGCCAGCAGCTTCAGGGGTAACTACGAGCAGTACTTC.

CDR3 residues: CASSDSETSLPQYF. The CDR3 bases are TGTGCCAGCAGTGACTCGGAGACTAGCCTACCGCAGTATTTT. The chain employs TRBV6-4 and TRBJ2-3; TRBD2 agrees at 7 bases. CDR1 is MRHNA, CDR2 SNTAGT, per germline. V was clipped by 0 bases and J by 10 bases; unmatched bases: 7. The CDR3 contains 14 residues.